This T cell receptor beta chain appears in the sequencing data of a study of T cell responses to AZD1222 COVID-19 vaccine. Trimming took off 4 bases at V and 6 bases at J, with 18 bases between the two ends. CDR3 length: 16 amino acids. Germline assignment: CDR1 MNHNS and CDR2 SASEGT. Some clones are missing from TCRdb's copy, which holds only in-frame ones; the method was immunoSEQ multiplex PCR. This table holds 98,000 or so clones, 93% found once. This clone was observed a single time. V gene TRBV6-1 combines with J gene TRBJ2-2, with D perhaps TRBD1 or TRBD2 (8 bases each). The clonotype was recovered from an adult in good health. The material sequenced was peripheral blood, taken on day 0 of AZD1222 vaccination. The CDR3 sequence: CASSASSGTGSGELFF. The CDR3 DNA sequence: TGTGCCAGCAGTGCCAGTAGCGGGACAGGTTCCGGGGAGCTGTTTTTT.